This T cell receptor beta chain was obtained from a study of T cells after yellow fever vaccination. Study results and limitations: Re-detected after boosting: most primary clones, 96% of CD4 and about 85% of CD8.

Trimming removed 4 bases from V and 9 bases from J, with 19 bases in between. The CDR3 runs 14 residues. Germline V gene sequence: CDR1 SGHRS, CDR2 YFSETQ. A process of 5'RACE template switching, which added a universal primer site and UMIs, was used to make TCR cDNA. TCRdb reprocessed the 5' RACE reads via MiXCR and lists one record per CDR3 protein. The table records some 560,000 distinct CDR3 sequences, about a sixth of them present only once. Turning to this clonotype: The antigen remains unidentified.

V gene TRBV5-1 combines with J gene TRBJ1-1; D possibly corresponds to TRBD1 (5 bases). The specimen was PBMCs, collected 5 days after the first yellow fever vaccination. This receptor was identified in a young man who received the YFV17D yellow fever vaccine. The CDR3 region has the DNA TGCGCCAGCAGCCCCCCCTCGGGGAAGGGGAAAGCTTTCTTT. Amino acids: CASSPPSGKGKAFF.